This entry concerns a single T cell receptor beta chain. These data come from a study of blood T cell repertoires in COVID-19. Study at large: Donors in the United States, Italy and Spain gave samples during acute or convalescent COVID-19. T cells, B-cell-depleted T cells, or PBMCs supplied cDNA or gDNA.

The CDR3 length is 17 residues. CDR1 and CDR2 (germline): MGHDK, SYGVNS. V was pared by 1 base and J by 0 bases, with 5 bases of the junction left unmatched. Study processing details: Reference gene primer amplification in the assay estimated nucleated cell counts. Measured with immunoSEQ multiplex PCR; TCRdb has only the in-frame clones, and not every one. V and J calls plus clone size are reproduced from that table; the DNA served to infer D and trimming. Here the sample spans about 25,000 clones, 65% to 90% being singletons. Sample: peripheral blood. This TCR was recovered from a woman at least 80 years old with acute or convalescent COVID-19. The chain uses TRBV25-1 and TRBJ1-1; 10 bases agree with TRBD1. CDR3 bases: TGTGCCAGCAGTGAATCTGGGACAGGGGTTATGAACACTGAAGCTTTCTTT. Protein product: CASSESGTGVMNTEAFF. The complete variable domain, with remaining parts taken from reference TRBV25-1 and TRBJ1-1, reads EADIYQTPRYLVIGTGKKITLECSQTMGHDKMYWYQQDPGMELHLIHYSYGVNSTEKGDLSSESTVSRIRTEHFPLTLESARPSHTSQYLCASSESGTGVMNTEAFFGQGTRLTVV.